The sequence of this TCR beta chain was determined in a study of blood T cell repertoires in COVID-19. Study-wide context: There were acute and convalescent COVID-19 samples, and they came from the United States, Italy and Spain. The analysed material was cDNA or gDNA that came from T cells, B-cell-depleted T cells, or PBMCs.

Per the original data handling: Amplification of reference gene primers was used by the study to estimate nucleated cell counts. The assay was immunoSEQ multiplex PCR, and TCRdb's table has in-frame clones only and misses some. V and J calls and clone size follow that table, whereas D and trimming were derived from the DNA. The table includes fewer than 300,000 clones, approximately 90% detected once. The sequence was collected from a man aged 25 to 40 with acute or convalescent COVID-19. Input material: peripheral blood.

As DNA, the CDR3 is TGTGCCAGCAGCGGACTAGCGGGGAACACCGGGGAGCTGTTTTTT. As protein: CASSGLAGNTGELFF. The chain joins TRBV6-5 to TRBJ2-2, with 11 bases identical to TRBD2. The germline gives CDR1 MNHEY, CDR2 SVGAGI. The junction had 1 base not matched to a gene; V was cut back by 6 bases and J by 1 base. The CDR3 has 15 residues.